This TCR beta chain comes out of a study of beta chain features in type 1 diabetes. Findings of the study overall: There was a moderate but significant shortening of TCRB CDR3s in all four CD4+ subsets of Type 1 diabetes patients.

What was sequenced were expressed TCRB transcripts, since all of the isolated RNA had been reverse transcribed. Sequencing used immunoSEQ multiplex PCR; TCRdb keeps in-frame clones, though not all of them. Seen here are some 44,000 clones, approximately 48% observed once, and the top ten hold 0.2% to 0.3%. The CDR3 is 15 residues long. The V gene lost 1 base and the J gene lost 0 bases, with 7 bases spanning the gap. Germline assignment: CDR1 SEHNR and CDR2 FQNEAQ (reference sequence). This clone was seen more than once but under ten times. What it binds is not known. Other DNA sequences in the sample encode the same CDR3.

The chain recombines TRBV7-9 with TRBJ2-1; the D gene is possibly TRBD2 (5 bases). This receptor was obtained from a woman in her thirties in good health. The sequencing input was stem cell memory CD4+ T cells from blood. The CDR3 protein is CASSLVGSSYNEQFF. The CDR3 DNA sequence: TGTGCCAGCAGCTTAGTGGGGAGCTCCTACAATGAGCAGTTCTTC.